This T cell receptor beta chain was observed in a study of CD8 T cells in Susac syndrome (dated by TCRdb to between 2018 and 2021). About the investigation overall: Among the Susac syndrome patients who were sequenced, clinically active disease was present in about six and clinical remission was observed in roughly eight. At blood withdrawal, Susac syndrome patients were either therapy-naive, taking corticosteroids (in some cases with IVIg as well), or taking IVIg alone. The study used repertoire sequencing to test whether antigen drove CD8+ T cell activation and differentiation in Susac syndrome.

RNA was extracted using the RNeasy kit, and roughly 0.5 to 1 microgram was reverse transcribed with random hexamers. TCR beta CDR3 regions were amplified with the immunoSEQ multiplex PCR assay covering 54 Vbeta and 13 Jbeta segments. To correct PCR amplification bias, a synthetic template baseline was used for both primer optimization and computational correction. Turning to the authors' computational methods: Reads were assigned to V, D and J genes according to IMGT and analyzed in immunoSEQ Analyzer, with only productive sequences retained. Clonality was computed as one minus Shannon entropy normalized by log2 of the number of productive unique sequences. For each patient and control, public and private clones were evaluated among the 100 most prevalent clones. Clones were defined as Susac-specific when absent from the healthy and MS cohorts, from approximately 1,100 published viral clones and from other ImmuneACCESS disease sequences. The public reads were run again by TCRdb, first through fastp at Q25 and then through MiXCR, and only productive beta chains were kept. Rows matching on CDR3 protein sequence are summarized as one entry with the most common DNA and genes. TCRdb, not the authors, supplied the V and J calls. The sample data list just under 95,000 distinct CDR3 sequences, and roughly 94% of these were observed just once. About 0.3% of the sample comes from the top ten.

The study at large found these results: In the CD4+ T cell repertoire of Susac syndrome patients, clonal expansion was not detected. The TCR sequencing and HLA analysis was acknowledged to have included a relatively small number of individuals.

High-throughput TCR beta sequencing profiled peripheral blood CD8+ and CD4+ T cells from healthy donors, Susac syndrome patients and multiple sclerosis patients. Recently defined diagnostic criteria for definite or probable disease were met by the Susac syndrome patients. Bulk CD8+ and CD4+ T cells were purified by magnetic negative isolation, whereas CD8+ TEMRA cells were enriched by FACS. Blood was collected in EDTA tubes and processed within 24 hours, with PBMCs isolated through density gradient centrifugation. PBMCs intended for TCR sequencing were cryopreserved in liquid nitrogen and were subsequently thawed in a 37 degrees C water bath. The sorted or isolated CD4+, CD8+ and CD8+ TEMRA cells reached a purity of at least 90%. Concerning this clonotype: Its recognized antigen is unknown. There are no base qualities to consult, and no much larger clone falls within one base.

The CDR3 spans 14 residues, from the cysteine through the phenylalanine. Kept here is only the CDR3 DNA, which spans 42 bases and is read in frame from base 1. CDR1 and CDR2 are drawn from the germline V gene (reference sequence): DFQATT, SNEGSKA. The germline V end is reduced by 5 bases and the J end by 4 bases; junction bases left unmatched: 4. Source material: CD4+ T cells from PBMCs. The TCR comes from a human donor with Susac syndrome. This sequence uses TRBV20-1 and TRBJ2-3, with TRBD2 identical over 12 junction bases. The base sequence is TGCAGTGCTCTCTCTAGCGGGGGGGCAGATACGCAGTATTTT. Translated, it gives CSALSSGGADTQYF.